A single sample is the source of the 26 T cell receptor beta chains below, sequenced in a study of T cell repertoires in cytomegalovirus infection. MiXCR, run by TCRdb on the reads, gives a single entry per CDR3 protein. Of fewer than 1,000,000 distinct CDR3 sequences in the sample, under 40% were seen once. These receptors lack a known antigen. The specimen was cultured CD8+ T cells from PBMCs, collected from culture after CMV antigen stimulation. The receptors come from a human donor in good health (CMV status not recorded). Some clones in this sample may be carry-over from other donors' samples.

This clonotype was picked up a small number of times. The chain couples TRBV6-1 to TRBJ2-1; 10 positions agree with TRBD2. The germline V gene encodes CDR1 MNHNS and CDR2 SASEGT. Germline trimming cut 4 bases from V and 0 bases from J; bases unmatched to any gene: 12. CDR3 length: 19 residues. In nucleotides, the CDR3 is TGTGCCAGCAGTGTACAGCGGGGGGGCCTCCATAGCTCCTACAATGAGCAGTTCTTC. Its translation is CASSVQRGGLHSSYNEQFF.

This clonotype is a singleton in its sample. Mismatch with germline at one junction end may stem from a read error. This chain joins TRBV7-4 and TRBJ2-3; D possibly corresponds to TRBD2 (7 bases). Germline V lookup: CDR1 SGHVT, CDR2 SQSDAQ. This CDR3 spans 14 amino acids. Written as DNA, the CDR3 is TGTGCCAGCAGCGGGGGGGGCCCCACAGCTACGGAGTATTTT. It yields the protein CASSGGGPTATEYF.

This clonotype was picked up many times. The chain is built from TRBV25-1 and TRBJ2-1; possible D gene TRBD2, 6 bases. The germline V and J ends were trimmed by 3 bases and 3 bases, with 15 bases remaining between them. Per germline, CDR1 MGHDK and CDR2 SYGVNS. The CDR3 runs to 16 residues. CDR3 coding DNA: TGTGCCAGCAGTGATATGGCGGGGCCCCTCTACAATGAGCAGTTCTTC. Translation gives CASSDMAGPLYNEQFF.

Points on this clonotype: One end of the junction fails to match germline, which may point to a read error. The chain carries TRBV10-2 and TRBJ2-1; TRBD2 matches 11 bases. Germline V lookup: CDR1 WSHSY, CDR2 SAAADI. The CDR3 spans 16 residues. This CDR3 reads CASRASGGLSYNELFF. CDR3 nucleotide sequence: TGCGCCAGCAGAGCTAGCGGGGGGTTATCCTACAATGAGCTGTTCTTC.

The chain couples TRBV7-4 to TRBJ1-2; 7 bases agree with TRBD1. CDR1 and CDR2 from the germline V gene are SGHVT and SQSDAQ. The CDR3 has 13 residues. Unmatched junction bases numbered 10, after V lost 8 bases and J lost 7 bases. CDR3 amino acids: CASSHGTARGYTF. CDR3 sequence (DNA): TGTGCCAGCTCCCACGGGACAGCACGTGGCTACACCTTC. The full variable domain, completed using reference TRBV7-4 and TRBJ1-2, is GAGVSQSPRYKVAKRGRDVALRCDSISGHVTLYWYRQTLGQGSEVLTYSQSDAQRDKSGRPSGRFSAERPERSVSTLKIQRTEQGDSAVYLCASSHGTARGYTFGSGTRLTVV.

J is TRBJ2-5 and V is TRBV2; possibly TRBD2 for D (5 bases). The CDR3 has 15 residues. Germline V gene lookup returns CDR1 SNHLY and CDR2 FYNNEI. Deletions cut 4 bases from V and 5 bases from J, with 17 bases between. Written as DNA, the CDR3 is TGTGCCAGCAGTGTATATGTTCGGGGTAGCGAGACCCAGTACTTC. Protein product: CASSVYVRGSETQYF. The full variable domain, in which reference TRBV2 and TRBJ2-5 provide the parts outside the CDR3, is EPEVTQTPSHQVTQMGQEVILRCVPISNHLYFYWYRQILGQKVEFLVSFYNNEISEKSEIFDDQFSVERPDGSNFTLKIRSTKLEDSAMYFCASSVYVRGSETQYFGPGTRLLVL.

This clonotype was observed at least ten times. The genes are TRBV7-6 and TRBJ1-1; 8 nucleotides align to TRBD1. The CDR3 sequence is 15 residues long. In germline, CDR1 is SGHVS, CDR2 FNYEAQ. The V and J ends lost 0 bases and 5 bases, in that order; junction bases with no gene match: 5. The CDR3 loop reads CASSLATGGRTEAFF. CDR3 coding DNA: TGTGCCAGCAGCTTAGCTACAGGGGGGAGAACTGAAGCTTTCTTT.

This chain links TRBV27 with TRBJ2-3; weak D call: TRBD2 (6 bases). The germline gives CDR1 MNHEY, CDR2 SMNVEV (reference sequence). V was trimmed by 4 bases and J by 3 bases, leaving 20 bases between them. The CDR3 length is 17 residues. The CDR3 region is CASSSPPGGALTDTQYF. CDR3 nucleotide sequence: TGTGCCAGCAGTTCACCCCCGGGCGGGGCGTTGACAGATACGCAGTATTTT.

V gene TRBV19 combines with J gene TRBJ2-1; 8 positions match TRBD1. There are 15 residues in the CDR3. V was clipped by 1 base and J by 4 bases; unmatched bases: 3. The germline V gene has CDR1 LNHDA and CDR2 SQIVND (reference sequence). CDR3 DNA sequence: TGTGCCAGTAGTATAGGGACAGGGCTTTACAATGAGCAGTTCTTC. Protein sequence: CASSIGTGLYNEQFF.

The chain carries TRBV7-6 and TRBJ2-1, with unresolved D. Trimming stripped 5 bases from V and 3 bases from J, with 11 bases between. CDR1 and CDR2 (germline): SGHVS, FNYEAQ. The CDR3 has 14 residues. The CDR3 region is CASSPVAYYNEQFF. CDR3 DNA sequence: TGTGCCAGCAGCCCCGTGGCTTACTACAATGAGCAGTTCTTC. Together with reference TRBV7-6 and TRBJ2-1, the CDR3 gives the full variable domain: GAGVSQSPRYKVTKRGQDVALRCDPISGHVSLYWYRQALGQGPEFLTYFNYEAQQDKSGLPNDRFSAERPEGSISTLTIQRTEQRDSAMYRCASSPVAYYNEQFFGPGTRLTVL.

The chain is built from TRBV6-4 and TRBJ1-3; no clear D. Trimming removed 4 bases at V and 3 bases at J, with 10 bases between. The CDR3 covers 14 residues. From germline, CDR1 is MRHNA and CDR2 SNTAGT. The CDR3 region has the DNA TGTGCCAGCAGTGTTTCCCCGGATGGAAACACCATATATTTT. Protein: CASSVSPDGNTIYF.

This chain uses TRBV7-9 with TRBJ2-7, with unresolved D. The CDR3 runs 13 residues. V was trimmed by 5 bases and J by 3 bases, leaving 11 bases between them. Germline V gives CDR1 SEHNR, CDR2 FQNEAQ (reference sequence). This chain's CDR3 is CASSPMAFYEQYF. CDR3 sequence (DNA): TGTGCCAGCAGCCCGATGGCATTCTACGAGCAGTACTTC.

To note about this clonotype: It is unclear where the CDR3 begins or ends on the DNA, so no DNA is shown, and the CDR3 is as TCRdb lists it. The genes are TRBV6-8 and TRBJ2-4. Germline CDR1 and CDR2: MNHGY and SAAAGT. Inclusive of both ends, the CDR3 amounts to 15 amino acids. This CDR3 is CASSSSFDINGIQYF.

This rearrangement joins TRBV5-6 to TRBJ2-7; D is possibly TRBD1 (6 bases). Germline values: CDR1 SGHDT, CDR2 YYEEEE. CDR3 length equals 15 residues. Trimming removed 0 bases at V and 7 bases at J, with 17 bases between. CDR3 nucleotides: TGTGCCAGCAGCTTGGCCACAGGGACCGTTCTAGAGCAGTACTTC. Its protein product is CASSLATGTVLEQYF.

CDR3 DNA: TGTGCCAGCAGTCCGCACCGGACAGGGCCGCATAAAGGGACAACTAATGAAAAACTGTTTTTT. This gives the protein CASSPHRTGPHKGTTNEKLFF. V gene TRBV6-5 combines with J gene TRBJ1-4; the match to TRBD1 covers 8 bases. The CDR3 is 21 residues long. The V gene end was trimmed by 5 bases and the J gene end by 0 bases; junction bases not matched to a gene: 20. In germline, CDR1 is MNHEY, CDR2 SVGAGI.

The V gene is TRBV2, the J gene TRBJ2-1, with 11 bases that match TRBD2. V lost 6 bases and J lost 7; bases outside the gene matches: 8. The germline V gene encodes CDR1 SNHLY and CDR2 FYNNEI. This CDR3 has 15 residues. The CDR3 nucleotides are TGTGCCAGCAGCTTTCCGGGACTAGCGGTAAATGAGCAGTTCTTC. This encodes CASSFPGLAVNEQFF.

The chain recombines TRBV19 with TRBJ2-2; no firm D call. Trimming removed 4 bases from V and 4 bases from J, with 13 bases in between. The CDR3 sequence is 15 residues long. Germline V lookup: CDR1 LNHDA, CDR2 SQIVND (reference sequence). The CDR3 coding sequence is TGTGCCAGTAGTACCACGGCGTTTCCCACCGGGGAGCTGTTTTTT. Protein sequence: CASSTTAFPTGELFF.

The chain has TRBV15 and TRBJ1-2, with D uncertain. This CDR3 has 15 residues. Germline V gives CDR1 LNHNV, CDR2 YYDKDF (reference sequence). The V end lost 0 bases, the J end lost 4 bases, and 12 bases lay between the germline ends. In nucleotides, the CDR3 is TGTGCCACCAGCAGAGATCCGGACCGATCCTATGGCTACACCTTC. This gives the protein CATSRDPDRSYGYTF.

This clonotype was counted ten times or more. The chain recombines TRBV12-3 or TRBV12-4 with TRBJ2-5; D call uncertain. The CDR3 length is 13 residues. Trimming stripped 1 base from V and 2 bases from J, with 5 bases between. As DNA, the CDR3 is TGTGCCAGCAGTTTAGGCAGACAAGAGACCCAGTACTTC. This codes for CASSLGRQETQYF.

This clonotype came up many times. The chain has TRBV5-8 and TRBJ1-1; 10 nucleotides align to TRBD1. Trimming cost V 0 bases and J 5 bases; bases outside gene matches: 4. Germline CDR1 is SGHTS and CDR2 is YDEGEE. The CDR3 is made up of 15 amino acids. CDR3 sequence reads: CASSLGTGGWTEAFF. The CDR3 DNA follows: TGTGCCAGCAGCTTGGGGACAGGGGGTTGGACTGAAGCTTTCTTT.

The genes are TRBV7-2 and TRBJ1-3; D possibly corresponds to TRBD1 (5 bases). Germline V gene data show CDR1 as SGHTA and CDR2 as FQGNSA. Trimming shortened V by 6 bases and J by 4 bases, and 13 bases separated the two germline ends. The CDR3 consists of 14 residues. The CDR3 DNA is TGTGCCAGCAGTTTTGCGGGGCCCGGAAACACCATATATTTT. Its translation is CASSFAGPGNTIYF. The whole variable domain, remainder taken from reference TRBV7-2 and TRBJ1-3, is GAGVSQSPSNKVTEKGKDVELRCDPISGHTALYWYRQSLGQGLEFLIYFQGNSAPDKSGLPSDRFSAERTGGSVSTLTIQRTQQEDSAVYLCASSFAGPGNTIYFGEGSWLTVV.

The V and J genes are TRBV2 and TRBJ1-1; perhaps TRBD1 as D (5 bases). Trimming removed 6 bases from V and 8 bases from J, with 22 bases in between. In germline, CDR1 is SNHLY, CDR2 FYNNEI. The CDR3 is 15 residues long. The CDR3: CASSGRVGGTTEAFF. The CDR3 nucleotides are TGTGCCAGCAGCGGCAGAGTGGGGGGTACGACAGAAGCTTTCTTT.

The chain links TRBV7-2 to TRBJ2-7, with 7 bases lining up with TRBD1. The CDR3 extends over 16 amino acids. The trim removed 11 bases at V and 3 bases at J, leaving 19 bases unmatched. CDR1 and CDR2 from the germline V gene are SGHTA and FQGNSA. The CDR3 sequence: CACGPLLQGLIYEQYF. DNA of the CDR3: TGTGCCTGCGGCCCACTACTACAGGGGTTGATCTACGAGCAGTACTTC.

V is TRBV29-1 and J is TRBJ1-3; D unresolved. CDR1 SQVTM and CDR2 ANQGSEA come from the germline V gene. The length of the CDR3 is 15 residues. V lost 0 bases, J lost 0 bases, and 9 bases lay in between. CDR3 amino acids: CSVEEASFSGNTIYF. In DNA, the CDR3 is TGCAGCGTTGAAGAGGCATCCTTCTCTGGAAACACCATATATTTT.

This clonotype came up many times. The V gene is TRBV6-1, the J gene TRBJ1-5; no clear D. The germline V gene encodes CDR1 MNHNS and CDR2 SASEGT. CDR3 length equals 16 residues. V was trimmed by 1 base and J by 0 bases, leaving 10 bases between them. CDR3 sequence: CASSEVVRYSNQPQHF. The CDR3 nucleotides are TGTGCCAGCAGTGAAGTTGTACGCTATAGCAATCAGCCCCAGCATTTT.

This clonotype occurred a few times. The chain uses TRBV7-9 and TRBJ2-7; unclear D gene. V lost 4 bases to trimming and J lost 2 bases, with 12 bases between them. This CDR3 region has 14 residues. Germline CDR1 SEHNR, CDR2 FQNEAQ (reference sequence). CDR3 residues: CASSSTDITYEQYF. The CDR3 region has the DNA TGTGCCAGCAGCTCCACTGACATAACCTACGAGCAGTACTTC. Supplemented by reference TRBV7-9 and TRBJ2-7, the full variable domain reads DTGVSQNPRHKITKRGQNVTFRCDPISEHNRLYWYRQTLGQGPEFLTYFQNEAQLEKSRLLSDRFSAERPKGSFSTLEIQRTEQGDSAMYLCASSSTDITYEQYFGPGTRLTVT.